These T cell receptor beta chains were read from a single sample in a study of response to subunit inactivated influenza vaccine. From the RT-PCR reads, TCRdb called clonotypes with MiXCR, one entry per CDR3 protein. The sample has about 170,000 distinct CDR3 sequences; roughly 12% are singletons. The same specimen was also included in a second study, on T cells expressing NK-cell markers.

The sample consisted of CD8+ T cells sorted from PBMCs, taken about 13 days after vaccination. Source of these receptors: a man in his fifties or sixties who received an inactivated influenza vaccine. The CDR3 runs from the conserved cysteine through the conserved F or W. D genes are given only for firm matches. Clone size is stated in some rows and not others, as once, few, many or a class when expanded.

d_call,j_call,v_call,clone_size,cdr3_nt,cdr3_aa
.,TRBJ2-7,TRBV29-1,many,TGCAGCGTTGGATCCAACACGGCCGAGCAGTACTTC,CSVGSNTAEQYF
.,TRBJ2-7,TRBV28,many,TGTGCCAGCACCCCGACAGATTCTTCCTACGAGCAGTACTTC,CASTPTDSSYEQYF
.,TRBJ2-2,TRBV6-1,few,TGTGCCAGCAGCAGCTTGGGGTTCCGGGAGCTGTTTTTT,CASSSLGFRELFF
TRBD1,TRBJ1-1,TRBV5-1,.,TGCGCCAGCAGCTTGGCGATGACCGGGACAGGGTTGCTGGCTGAAGCTTTCTTT,CASSLAMTGTGLLAEAFF
.,TRBJ2-1,TRBV18,few,TGTGCCAGCCGGACACTGTACAATGAGCAGTTCTTC,CASRTLYNEQFF
.,TRBJ2-3,TRBV30,.,TGTGCCTGGAGTCCCCTTTCCAGCGGAGGCACAGATACGCAGTATTTT,CAWSPLSSGGTDTQYF
.,TRBJ1-5,TRBV7-9,few,TGTGCCAGCAGCCCAGACCCGGGTCCCCAGCATTTT,CASSPDPGPQHF
.,TRBJ2-1,TRBV28,many,TGTGCCAGCAGTTTCGGAGTTTACAATGAGCAGTTCTTC,CASSFGVYNEQFF
.,TRBJ2-7,TRBV5-6,.,TGTGCCAGCAGCTCCCTGGGTTGGGGGGAGCAGTACTTC,CASSSLGWGEQYF
.,TRBJ2-1,TRBV6-2/TRBV6-3,.,TGTGCCAGCAGTTACGGCATTGAGCAGTTCTTC,CASSYGIEQFF
TRBD2,TRBJ2-3,TRBV11-2,.,TGTGCCAGCAGCGGCCGGACTAGCGGGAGGGATAGCACAGATACGCAGTATTTT,CASSGRTSGRDSTDTQYF
.,TRBJ1-1,TRBV3-1,many,TGTGCCAGCAGCCAAGTGGTGGCCACTGAAGCTTTCTTT,CASSQVVATEAFF
TRBD2,TRBJ2-1,TRBV9,.,TGTGCCAGCAGCGCTAGCGGGAGTGGGATTTACAATGAGCAGTTCTTC,CASSASGSGIYNEQFF
.,TRBJ2-2,TRBV20-1,few,TGCAGTGCTAGAGATCCTTCTACCGGGGAGCTGTTTTTT,CSARDPSTGELFF